This T cell receptor beta chain was sequenced in a study of long-term antiretroviral therapy in people with HIV. V shed 0 bases and J shed 0 bases, with 10 bases lying between them. The CDR3 has 16 amino acids. Germline CDR1 reads KGHSH; CDR2 reads LQKENI. Running of the v3.0 immunoSEQ assay took place at survey level. A per-sample goal of roughly 40,000-55,000 T-cell genomes was targeted by sequencing. The method was immunoSEQ multiplex PCR; TCRdb's version includes in-frame clones alone and lacks a portion of them. The table records fewer than 35,000 clones, around 80% of them present only once. With respect to this clone: The target antigen is unknown.

From each donor, at least one pre-ART PBMC sample and at least two post-ART PBMC samples were obtained. Study conclusions and caveats: HIV repertoires showed narrower CDR3 length ranges than controls. Post-ART diversity increased but stayed below transplant donor controls.

J is TRBJ2-3 and V is TRBV18; D is perhaps TRBD2 (6 bases). This TCR came from a woman in her forties or fifties with HIV. Sample: unsorted PBMCs, taken 3.1 years after starting antiretroviral therapy. CDR3 coding DNA: TGTGCCAGCTCACCACCTGTTAGCGGAAGCACAGATACGCAGTATTTT. Translated: CASSPPVSGSTDTQYF. Together with reference TRBV18 and TRBJ2-3, the CDR3 gives the full variable domain: NAGVMQNPRHLVRRRGQEARLRCSPMKGHSHVYWYRQLPEEGLKFMVYLQKENIIDESGMPKERFSAEFPKEGPSILRIQQVVRGDSAAYFCASSPPVSGSTDTQYFGPGTRLTVL.